A selection of T cell receptor beta chains follows, all from one sample in a study of CD8 T cells in ankylosing spondylitis. One entry per CDR3 protein, called by TCRdb with MiXCR from the 5' RACE reads. Among fewer than 650,000 distinct CDR3 sequences listed, about 13% were seen once. Sequencing used blood, either unsorted or a sorted T cell fraction (not recorded which). All receptors come from a male donor with ankylosing spondylitis. CDR3s include the opening cysteine and the closing phenylalanine or tryptophan. A D gene is named only where the DNA matches it firmly.

>TRBJ1-5|.|TRBV7-2|16
CASSARVDYSNQPQHF
>TRBJ2-7|.|TRBV14|15
CASSQYPGAYYEQYF
>TRBJ2-7|TRBD2|TRBV3-1|14
CASSSTSGDWEQYF
>TRBJ2-1|TRBD2|TRBV7-9|13
CASSRSGSNEQFF
>TRBJ1-3|.|TRBV7-2|14
CASSPGNWGNTIYF
>TRBJ2-7|.|TRBV7-2|14
CASSVGTRFYEQYF
>TRBJ2-5|.|TRBV7-9|13
CARSSVDEETQYF
>TRBJ1-2|TRBD1|TRBV4-1|18
CASSQDARGTGFNYGYTF
>TRBJ1-5|.|TRBV10-3|13
CAISETTDQPQHF
>TRBJ1-1|.|TRBV7-9|15
CASSSPGSANTEAFF
>TRBJ2-1|.|TRBV12-5|11
CASGFPNEQFF
>TRBJ2-3|.|TRBV24-1|13
CATSPTGPDTQYF
>TRBJ2-1|TRBD1|TRBV24-1|14
CATSRDRVYNEQFF
>TRBJ1-4|TRBD1|TRBV3-1|16
CASSGYGTGRDEKLFF
>TRBJ2-7|TRBD1|TRBV5-6|14
CASSIPTGGYEQYF
>TRBJ2-1|TRBD2|TRBV7-9|17
CASSFLLAELSYNEQFF
>TRBJ2-7|.|TRBV7-2|14
CASSLEARSYEQYF